What follows describes a single T cell receptor (beta chain). The CDR3 has 15 amino acids. From germline, CDR1 is LGHDT and CDR2 YNNKEL (reference sequence). Trimming left V 0 bases short and J 3 bases short, with 11 bases between. This entry comes from a study of blood T cell repertoires in COVID-19. Study information: Nucleic acid was either cDNA or gDNA, and it came from T cells, B-cell-depleted T cells, or PBMCs.

Source study methods: The authors estimated nucleated cell counts from reference gene primer amplification. Only in-frame clones appear in the TCRdb table, and some are missing; sequencing was by immunoSEQ multiplex PCR. V, J and clone size were drawn from that table, and D and trimming were deduced from the DNA. The data contain about 250,000 clones, almost 90% of them seen just once; the ten biggest clones take up about 1.3%. This clonotype was obtained from an elderly man with acute or convalescent COVID-19. J is TRBJ1-2 and V is TRBV3-1 (or the pseudogene TRBV3-2), with a possible D match to TRBD1 (5 bases). The sequencing sample was made of peripheral blood. CDR3 amino acids: CASSQDRGGDYGYTF. In nucleotides, the CDR3 is TGTGCCAGCAGCCAAGATCGCGGGGGGGACTATGGCTACACCTTC.